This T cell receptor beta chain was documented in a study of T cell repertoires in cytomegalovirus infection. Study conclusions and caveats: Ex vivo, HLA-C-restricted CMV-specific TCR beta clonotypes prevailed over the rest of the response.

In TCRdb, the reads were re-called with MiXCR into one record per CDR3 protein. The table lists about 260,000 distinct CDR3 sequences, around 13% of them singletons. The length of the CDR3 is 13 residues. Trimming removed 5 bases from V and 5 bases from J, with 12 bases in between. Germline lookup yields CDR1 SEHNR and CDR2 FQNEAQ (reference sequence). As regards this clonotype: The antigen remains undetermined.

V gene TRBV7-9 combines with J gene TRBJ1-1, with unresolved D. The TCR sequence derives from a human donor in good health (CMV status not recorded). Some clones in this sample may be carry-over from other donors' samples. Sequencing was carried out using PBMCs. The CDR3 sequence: CASSLLLETEAFF. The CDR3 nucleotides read TGTGCCAGCAGCCTTTTATTGGAGACTGAAGCTTTCTTT.